This entry lists 9 T cell receptor beta chains sequenced from one sample in a study of blood T cells in healthy people across ages. The second PCR ran roughly 7 to 11 cycles with a sample-barcoded 5' primer and J-beta primers. One entry per CDR3 protein results from TCRdb running MiXCR on the 5' RACE reads. The table records 550,000 to 700,000 distinct CDR3 sequences, 25% to 30% of them present only once. Sequencing was done on a sample of blood. Receptor source: a woman between 65 and 79 years old in good health.

This clonotype was counted a single time. The chain combines TRBV9 with TRBJ2-5, with D possibly called TRBD1 or TRBD2 (6 bases each). The V gene's germline CDR1 is SGDLS and CDR2 YYNGEE. The CDR3 sequence is 15 residues long. Trimming took 2 bases from V and 4 from J, leaving 15 bases between them. The CDR3 coding sequence is TGTGCCAGCAGCGTCTCCGGGGGCCGCGGAGAGACCCAGTACTTC. It encodes CASSVSGGRGETQYF.

The chain links TRBV5-5 to TRBJ2-7, with 9 nucleotides matching TRBD2. The CDR3 consists of 15 residues. V gave up 4 bases and J gave up 3 bases; unmatched junction bases: 8. Germline assignment: CDR1 SGHKS and CDR2 YYEKEE (reference sequence). CDR3 sequence: CASSPSGTSSYEQYV. CDR3 bases: TGTGCCAGCAGCCCCTCCGGGACTAGCAGCTACGAGCAGTACGTC.

This clonotype was picked up a small number of times. J is TRBJ2-3 and V is TRBV9; 8 nucleotides agree with TRBD2. With 3 bases clipped from V and 0 bases from J, the junction kept 3 bases outside the gene matches. The CDR3 covers 15 residues. Looked up from germline, CDR1 is SGDLS and CDR2 is YYNGEE. For the CDR3, the DNA is TGTGCCAGCAGCGCTAGCGGGTATAGCACAGATACGCAGTATTTT. This codes for CASSASGYSTDTQYF.

The chain recombines TRBV11-3 with TRBJ2-1; D assignment may be TRBD1 or TRBD2 (5 bases each). The germline V gene encodes CDR1 SGHNT and CDR2 YENEEA. Trimming shortened V by 6 bases and J by 1 base, and 16 bases separated the two germline ends. This CDR3 spans 16 amino acids. Here the CDR3 reads CASSHRGARSYNEQFF. CDR3 bases: TGTGCCAGCAGTCATCGGGGCGCCCGTTCCTACAATGAGCAGTTCTTC. Using reference TRBV11-3 and TRBJ2-1 for the parts outside the CDR3, the full variable domain is EAGVVQSPRYKIIEKKQPVAFWCNPISGHNTLYWYLQNLGQGPELLIRYENEEAVDDSQLPKDRFSAERLKGVDSTLKIQPAELGDSAVYLCASSHRGARSYNEQFFGPGTRLTVL.

The chain couples TRBV20-1 to TRBJ2-1; D remains ambiguous. CDR3 length equals 14 residues. V dropped 3 bases and J dropped 8 bases, with 17 bases sitting between them. CDR1 and CDR2 (germline): DFQATT, SNEGSKA (reference sequence). The CDR3 DNA sequence: TGCAGTGCTAGGGTCTACTCCACACCCTATGAGCAGTTCTTC. It specifies CSARVYSTPYEQFF.

The chain carries TRBV29-1 and TRBJ1-1; weak D call: TRBD1 (5 bases). Germline CDR1 and CDR2: SQVTM and ANQGSEA. The CDR3 length is 15 residues. Trimming removed 4 bases from V and 3 bases from J, with 18 bases in between. The CDR3 loop reads CSVVGASKGYTEAFF. The CDR3 DNA reads as TGCAGCGTTGTGGGCGCCTCTAAGGGGTACACTGAAGCTTTCTTT.

This chain connects TRBV10-3 to TRBJ2-1, with D uncertain. The CDR3 sequence is 12 residues long. Trimming pared 3 bases from V and 9 bases from J, leaving 9 bases between. Germline V gives CDR1 ENHRY, CDR2 SYGVKD. CDR3 nucleotides: TGTGCCATCAGTGATGGTAGACCTGAGCAGTTCTTC. This translates into CAISDGRPEQFF.

This clonotype was seen a few times. This rearrangement joins TRBV12-3 or TRBV12-4 to TRBJ2-1; D gene unclear. The V and J ends lost 1 base and 1 base respectively, with 5 bases between them. The CDR3 has 14 residues. The DNA of the CDR3 is TGTGCCAGCAGTTTAGAGGAGTCCTACAATGAGCAGTTCTTC. Translation gives CASSLEESYNEQFF.

The chain has TRBV29-1 and TRBJ1-2; a weak D match, TRBD1 (5 bases). Germline values: CDR1 SQVTM, CDR2 ANQGSEA. V dropped 8 bases and J dropped 3 bases, with 13 bases sitting between them. This CDR3 has 12 amino acids. Here the CDR3 reads CSSRTNDYGYTF. The CDR3 DNA sequence: TGCAGCTCGCGGACAAACGACTATGGCTACACCTTC.